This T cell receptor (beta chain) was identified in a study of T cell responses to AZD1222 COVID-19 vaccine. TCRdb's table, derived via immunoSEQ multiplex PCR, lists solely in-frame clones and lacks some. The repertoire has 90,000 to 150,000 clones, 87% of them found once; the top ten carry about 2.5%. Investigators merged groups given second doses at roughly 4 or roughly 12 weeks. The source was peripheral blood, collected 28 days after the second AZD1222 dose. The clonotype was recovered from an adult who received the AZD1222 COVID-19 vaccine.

CDR3 DNA: TGTGCCAGCACCCGATTCCTAGCGGATGAGCAGTTCTTC. It codes for CASTRFLADEQFF. The gene calls are TRBV7-8 and TRBJ2-1; 7 nucleotides match TRBD2. After removal of 7 bases from V and 8 bases from J, the junction contained 8 bases not matched to a gene. Per the germline V gene, CDR1 is SGHVS and CDR2 is FQNEAQ. The CDR3 totals 13 residues.